The source of this T cell receptor (beta chain) is a study of blood T cell repertoires in COVID-19. Study-level information: Researchers got acute and convalescent COVID-19 samples from the United States, Italy and Spain. Sample material is recorded as cDNA or gDNA derived from T cells, B-cell-depleted T cells, or PBMCs.

The ends were cut back, 6 bases at V and 3 bases at J, with 18 bases in the middle. The CDR3 covers 15 residues. The V gene's germline CDR1 is MDHEN and CDR2 SYDVKM. Authors' data handling: Quantification of nucleated cells was approximated via reference gene primer amplification. Using immunoSEQ multiplex PCR, the repertoire was profiled, and TCRdb retains in-frame clones only, with some absent. V, J and clone size were drawn from that table, and D and trimming were deduced from the DNA. This table holds approximately 240,000 clones, 87% found once. This chain uses TRBV28 with TRBJ2-7; D possibly corresponds to TRBD1 (6 bases). This clonotype originated in a young woman who had recovered from COVID-19. The sample taken for sequencing was peripheral blood. CDR3: CASRGTGSASYEQYF. CDR3 coding DNA: TGTGCCAGCAGGGGAACAGGGTCTGCAAGCTACGAGCAGTACTTC.